The clone carrying this T cell receptor (beta chain) was counted only a few times. The antigen is undetermined. This entry belongs to a study of T cell responses to AZD1222 COVID-19 vaccine. Across the study: Second-dose schedules of about 4 or about 12 weeks were combined.

Study observations and caveats: Unmutated variant regions reportedly attract nearly half of all spike-specific TCRs. The span of vaccine-associated CD4 TCRs extended across spike, with dominance at 160-218 and 743-854. Baseline serostatus was positive in only five to seven AZD1222 recipients.

The germline gives CDR1 LNHDA, CDR2 SQIVND (reference sequence). The V segment lost 2 bases and the J segment 8 bases; nucleotides outside the gene matches: 3. The CDR3 has 13 residues. The assay was immunoSEQ multiplex PCR, and TCRdb's table has in-frame clones only and misses some. The data contain approximately 150,000 clones, around nine tenths of them singletons. The material was peripheral blood, obtained on day 0 of AZD1222 vaccination. The V call is TRBV19, the J call TRBJ1-3, with TRBD1 matching 7 bases. The sequence was collected from an adult in good health. The chain's CDR3 is CASSIRRGDTIYF. As DNA, the CDR3 is TGTGCCAGTAGTATACGCAGGGGGGACACCATATATTTT. Filled out from reference TRBV19 and TRBJ1-3, the complete variable domain reads DGGITQSPKYLFRKEGQNVTLSCEQNLNHDAMYWYRQDPGQGLRLIYYSQIVNDFQKGDIAEGYSVSREKKESFPLTVTSAQKNPTAFYLCASSIRRGDTIYFGEGSWLTVV.